The TCR beta chain under discussion was sequenced for a study of a mutant IDH1 vaccine in newly diagnosed glioma. Generated by immunoSEQ multiplex PCR, the TCRdb table keeps only in-frame clones and is missing some. Among approximately 88,000 clones listed, 80% were seen once. The time point denotes: baseline, week 1 (first vaccination visit). Treatment of the sample: pre-vaccination baseline after standard-of-care therapy. Losses at the gene ends were 2 bases for V and 2 bases for J; bases not matched to a gene: 5. Looked up from germline, CDR1 is MGHDK and CDR2 is SYGVNS. There are 16 residues in the CDR3.

This sequence was found in a man aged 35 to 55 with glioma. This rearrangement joins TRBV25-1 to TRBJ2-1, with TRBD2 matching 8 bases. Material: PBMCs, obtained from a glioma patient treated with radiotherapy, temozolomide or both. For the CDR3, the DNA is TGTGCCAGCAGTGAAGCGGGGGGAACGACCTACAATGAGCAGTTCTTC. Translated: CASSEAGGTTYNEQFF.